The rows below give T cell receptor beta chains drawn from one sample of a study of blood T cell repertoires in COVID-19. The table came from immunoSEQ multiplex PCR; TCRdb's copy has only in-frame clones and leaves some out. Of a few hundred thousand clones in the sample, about 88% were seen once. Source material: PBMCs or T cells enriched from blood (not recorded which). Receptor source: a man aged 30 to 45 with acute COVID-19. Both conserved end residues are part of each CDR3. D genes are given only for firm matches. The size of a clone is reported for some rows only, either as once, few or many, or as a class for expanded clones.

clone size | D gene | J gene | V gene | CDR3 protein | CDR3 DNA
NA | NA | TRBJ1-2 | TRBV7-2 | CASRQQTGIQDYTF | TGTGCCAGCAGACAACAGACAGGAATCCAGGACTACACCTTC
NA | NA | TRBJ1-4 | TRBV15 | CATSRGTGTLNEKLFF | TGTGCCACCAGCAGAGGGACCGGGACACTGAATGAAAAACTGTTTTTT
NA | NA | TRBJ2-2 | TRBV5-1 | CASEAAVAGELFF | TGCGCCAGCGAGGCGGCCGTAGCCGGGGAGCTGTTTTTT
NA | NA | TRBJ1-6 | TRBV5-1 | CASSLVSTSSYNSPLHF | TGCGCCAGCAGCTTGGTTTCAACGAGCTCCTATAATTCACCCCTCCACTTT
NA | NA | TRBJ1-2 | TRBV9 | CASSPQGPPYGYTF | TGTGCCAGCAGCCCCCAGGGCCCCCCCTATGGCTACACCTTC
NA | TRBD1 | TRBJ2-3 | TRBV5-1 | CASNYRGAGDTQYF | TGTGCCAGCAACTACAGGGGGGCGGGAGATACGCAGTATTTT
NA | TRBD1 | TRBJ2-3 | TRBV19 | CASSSTGTGVFPDTQYF | TGTGCCAGTAGTAGCACCGGGACAGGGGTCTTCCCAGATACGCAGTATTTT
NA | NA | TRBJ2-1 | TRBV5-1 | CASSPGHSSYNEQFF | TGTGCCAGCAGCCCCGGACACAGCTCCTACAATGAGCAGTTCTTC
NA | TRBD2 | TRBJ2-1 | TRBV24-1 | CATSDLAGNSYNEQFF | TGTGCCACCAGTGATTTAGCGGGGAATTCCTACAATGAGCAGTTCTTC
NA | NA | TRBJ2-3 | TRBV7-9 | CASSLGTSTDTQYF | TGTGCCAGCAGCTTAGGGACTAGCACAGATACGCAGTATTTT
NA | TRBD1 | TRBJ2-5 | TRBV6-1 | CASSETGTGAETQYF | TGTGCCAGCAGTGAAACCGGGACAGGGGCCGAGACCCAGTACTTC
once | NA | TRBJ1-1 | TRBV18 | CASSPLRDIQNTEAFF | TGTGCCAGCTCACCACTTAGAGACATTCAGAACACTGAAGCTTTCTTT
once | NA | TRBJ1-5 | TRBV18 | CASSPSGEQPQHF | TGTGCCAGCTCACCATCGGGTGAGCAGCCCCAGCATTTT
NA | NA | TRBJ1-1 | TRBV27 | CASSVLRGAAEAFF | TGTGCCAGCAGTGTACTACGGGGGGCCGCTGAAGCTTTCTTT
NA | TRBD1 | TRBJ1-3 | TRBV19 | CASSMAVGTGGNTIYF | TGTGCCAGTAGTATGGCTGTGGGGACAGGGGGAAACACCATATATTTT
NA | NA | TRBJ1-2 | TRBV6-5 | CASRDTTGYGYTF | TGTGCCAGCCGCGATACTACAGGATATGGCTACACCTTC